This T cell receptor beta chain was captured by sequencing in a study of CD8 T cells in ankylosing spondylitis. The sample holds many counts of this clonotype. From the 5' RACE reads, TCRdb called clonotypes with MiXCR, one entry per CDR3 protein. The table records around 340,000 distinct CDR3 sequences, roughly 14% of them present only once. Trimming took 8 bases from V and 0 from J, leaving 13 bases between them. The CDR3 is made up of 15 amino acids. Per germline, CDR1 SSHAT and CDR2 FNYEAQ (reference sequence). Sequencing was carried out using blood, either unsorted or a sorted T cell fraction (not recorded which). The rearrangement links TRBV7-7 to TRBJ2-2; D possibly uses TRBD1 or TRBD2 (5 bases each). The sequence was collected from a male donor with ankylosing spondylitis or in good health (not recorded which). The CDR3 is CASFSGTANTGELFF. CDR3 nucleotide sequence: TGTGCCAGCTTTTCCGGGACGGCGAACACCGGGGAGCTGTTTTTT.